Listed here are 8 T cell receptor delta chains from one sample, sequenced in a study of gamma-delta T cells after stem cell transplantation. TCRdb re-called clones from the RT-PCR reads via CATT. Here the sample spans about 1,300 delta-chain clones, approximately 2.7% being singletons. The sample taken for sequencing was gamma-delta T cells. These receptors were collected from a human donor. It is not recorded whose cells these are; they may come from a transplant donor.

This clone was found a few times. The protein given by TCRdb reflects a much larger clone and differs at residue 3 from this DNA's translation, likely from a read error; the protein shown is the DNA's translation. The chain combines TRDV2 with TRDJ1, with 7 bases fitting TRDD3. CDR3 size: 17 residues. Germline V gene lookup returns CDR1 GEAIGNYY and CDR2 EKD. For the CDR3, the DNA is TGTGCCTTTGACACTGTGGGGATAACTTACGGCACCGATAAACTCATCTTT. Translating gives CAFDTVGITYGTDKLIF.

As regards this clone: It differs at one base from a far larger clone, so likely a read error. The V and J genes are TRDV2 and TRDJ3; 12 bases align to TRDD3. CDR1 and CDR2 (germline): GEAIGNYY, EKD. The CDR3 spans 24 residues. The CDR3 DNA is TGTGCCTGTGACACCGGAGGACTGGGGGATACCGCGGCGCCCGTGTCCTGGGGCACCCGACAGATGTTTTTC. This gives the protein CACDTGGLGDTAAPVSWGTRQMFF.

A few counts support this clone. The protein held in TCRdb is that of a much larger clone and does not match this DNA's translation at residue 5, likely because of a read error; the protein shown is translated from the DNA. The chain couples TRDV2 to TRDJ1; perhaps TRDD3 as D (6 bases). There are 18 residues in the CDR3. In germline, CDR1 is GEAIGNYY, CDR2 EKD. Trimming took 3 bases from V and 0 from J, leaving 22 bases between them. The CDR3 reads CACDPIRGAYTHTDKLIF. CDR3 bases: TGTGCCTGTGACCCGATACGGGGGGCCTATACCCACACCGATAAACTCATCTTT.

As regards this clone: Translating this DNA gives a protein that differs at residue 7 from the TCRdb one, which belongs to a much larger clone; a read error is likely, and the protein shown is this translation. The V gene is TRDV2, the J gene TRDJ1; D unresolved. The CDR3 has 15 residues. Germline loops: CDR1 GEAIGNYY, CDR2 EKD. V was trimmed by 0 bases and J by 1 base, leaving 11 bases between them. CDR3 in amino acids: CACDTVDEATDKLIF. CDR3 nucleotides: TGTGCCTGTGACACCGTTGATGAGGCCACCGATAAACTCATCTTT.

Details on this clone: The TCRdb protein comes from a much larger clone and disagrees with this DNA's translation at residue 11, likely due to a read error; the protein given here is derived from the DNA. This chain connects TRDV2 to TRDJ1; TRDD3 is a possible D gene (6 bases). Germline V gene data show CDR1 as GEAIGNYY and CDR2 as EKD. The length of the CDR3 is 16 residues. Trimming shortened V by 0 bases and J by 6 bases, and 19 bases separated the two germline ends. CDR3 loop: CACDTVGAGGRNKLIF. The CDR3, as DNA: TGTGCCTGTGACACCGTGGGGGCCGGGGGGCGCAATAAACTCATCTTT.

This clone was recorded a few times. With only one base between it and a far larger clone, this is likely a read error. The sample carries other DNA sequences with the same CDR3. The chain recombines TRDV2 with TRDJ1, with TRDD3 matching over 8 bases. Germline V gene lookup returns CDR1 GEAIGNYY and CDR2 EKD. The CDR3 contains 17 residues. Trimming took 0 bases from V and 1 from J; bases not matched to a gene: 9. The CDR3 protein is CACDTAELLGATDKLIF. The CDR3 coding sequence is TGTGCCTGTGACACCGCGGAATTACTGGGGGCCACCGATAAACTCATCTTT.

In regard to this clone: This may be a read error, as it is one base from a much larger clone. The rearrangement joins TRDV2 to TRDJ1; TRDD3 aligns across 10 bases. The CDR3 is made up of 25 amino acids. Germline loops: CDR1 GEAIGNYY, CDR2 EKD. CDR3 region: CACGTVSYPTNTGGTGGSYTDKLIF. In DNA form, the CDR3 reads TGTGCCTGTGGCACCGTTAGTTATCCGACAAACACCGGGGGAACTGGGGGATCGTACACCGATAAACTCATCTTT.

This clone was counted only a few times. The protein given by TCRdb reflects a much larger clone and differs at residue 9 from this DNA's translation, likely from a read error; the protein shown is the DNA's translation. V is TRDV2 and J is TRDJ1; maybe TRDD3 (5 bases). The germline gives CDR1 GEAIGNYY, CDR2 EKD. Trimming took off 1 base at V and 8 bases at J, with 22 bases between the two ends. The length of the CDR3 is 16 residues. DNA for the CDR3: TGTGCCTGTGACACGATTTCTAACGACTACTGGAAGAAACTCATCTTT. Its protein product is CACDTISNDYWKKLIF.